This is a list of T cell receptor beta chains from one sample in a study of cytomegalovirus exposure and HLA in healthy donors. TCRdb keeps only in-frame clones here, not all; method: immunoSEQ multiplex PCR. The specimen's table records under 100,000 clones. The sequenced material came from PBMCs. The receptors were gathered from a woman in her 30s in good health and CMV-seronegative. Both conserved end residues are part of each CDR3. D genes are given only for firm matches.

j_call,d_call,v_call,cdr3_aa,cdr3_nt
TRBJ1-3,-,TRBV15,CATSMPDRRGNTIYF,TGTGCCACCAGCATGCCCGACAGGAGGGGAAACACCATATATTTT
TRBJ1-5,-,TRBV7-2,CASSLMGRNQPQHF,TGTGCCAGCAGCTTAATGGGGCGTAATCAGCCCCAGCATTTT
TRBJ1-2,-,TRBV5-6,CASSGGGAYGYTF,TGTGCCAGCAGCGGTGGAGGGGCGTATGGCTACACCTTC
TRBJ2-2,-,TRBV7-2,CASSLAHGRGAGELLF,TGTGCCAGCAGCTTAGCGCACGGCAGGGGCGCCGGGGAGCTGCTTTTT
TRBJ2-7,-,TRBV27,CASSWGAADYEQYF,TGTGCCAGCAGTTGGGGAGCGGCTGACTACGAGCAGTACTTC
TRBJ2-3,-,TRBV7-6,CASSHGRDTQYF,TGTGCCAGCAGTCACGGTCGGGATACGCAGTATTTT
TRBJ1-4,-,TRBV21-1,CASSKVPQGATGTTNEKLFF,TGTGCCAGCAGCAAAGTCCCTCAGGGGGCAACGGGGACAACTAATGAAAAACTGTTTTTT
TRBJ2-3,TRBD2,TRBV10-3,CAISAQLAGDTDTQYF,TGTGCCATCAGTGCCCAGCTAGCGGGGGACACAGATACGCAGTATTTT
TRBJ2-5,TRBD1,TRBV28,CASRERGRQETQYF,TGTGCCAGCAGGGAAAGGGGGCGGCAAGAGACCCAGTACTTC
TRBJ1-1,-,TRBV6-1,CASMSSPTMNTEAFF,TGTGCCAGCATGAGCTCCCCCACGATGAACACTGAAGCTTTCTTT
TRBJ2-7,-,TRBV4-1,CASSQLITGDAYEQYF,TGCGCCAGCAGCCAACTCATTACAGGAGACGCCTACGAGCAGTACTTC
TRBJ1-1,TRBD1,TRBV28,CASSFPGQGQNTEAFF,TGTGCCAGCAGTTTTCCCGGACAGGGCCAAAACACTGAAGCTTTCTTT
TRBJ2-7,-,TRBV7-9,CASSAPTEDEQYF,TGTGCCAGCAGCGCGCCGACAGAAGACGAGCAGTACTTC
TRBJ2-2,-,TRBV4-1,CASSQRGGGTGELFF,TGCGCCAGCAGCCAAAGGGGGGGTGGGACCGGGGAGCTGTTTTTT
TRBJ2-1,TRBD2,TRBV9,CASSESGGASYNEQFF,TGTGCCAGCAGCGAGTCGGGAGGGGCATCCTACAATGAGCAGTTCTTC
TRBJ2-7,-,TRBV4-1,CASSHGGSRGRRYEQYF,TGCGCCAGCAGCCATGGGGGCTCGCGGGGGCGCAGGTACGAGCAGTACTTC
TRBJ1-1,-,TRBV11-2,CASSLETGTEAFF,TGTGCCAGCAGCTTAGAGACAGGAACTGAAGCTTTCTTT
TRBJ2-5,TRBD1,TRBV9,CASSVRTGMQETQYF,TGTGCCAGCAGCGTGAGGACAGGGATGCAAGAGACCCAGTACTTC
TRBJ1-5,-,TRBV27,CASSWGPGSNQPQHF,TGTGCCAGCAGTTGGGGGCCAGGGAGCAATCAGCCCCAGCATTTT
TRBJ2-1,TRBD2,TRBV18,CASSPRERFNEQFF,TGTGCCAGCTCACCGCGGGAGCGGTTCAATGAGCAGTTCTTC
TRBJ1-1,TRBD1,TRBV18,CASPGQGSMNTEAFF,TGTGCCAGCCCGGGACAGGGGAGCATGAACACTGAAGCTTTCTTT
TRBJ2-1,TRBD2,TRBV4-2,CASSLRTGTRVEQFF,TGTGCCAGCAGCCTTCGGACCGGGACTAGGGTTGAGCAGTTCTTC
TRBJ1-3,-,TRBV9,CASTPESSGNTIYF,TGTGCCAGCACCCCTGAGAGCTCTGGAAACACCATATATTTT
TRBJ1-3,TRBD1,TRBV19,CASSNSRRGQTGNTIYF,TGTGCCAGTAGTAATTCTCGCCGGGGACAGACTGGAAACACCATATATTTT
TRBJ2-5,-,TRBV2,CASTPVTAQETQYF,TGTGCCAGCACCCCGGTGACAGCCCAAGAGACCCAGTACTTC
TRBJ2-7,TRBD1,TRBV19,CASSIPGQGTYEQYF,TGTGCCAGTAGTATCCCCGGACAGGGAACATACGAGCAGTACTTC